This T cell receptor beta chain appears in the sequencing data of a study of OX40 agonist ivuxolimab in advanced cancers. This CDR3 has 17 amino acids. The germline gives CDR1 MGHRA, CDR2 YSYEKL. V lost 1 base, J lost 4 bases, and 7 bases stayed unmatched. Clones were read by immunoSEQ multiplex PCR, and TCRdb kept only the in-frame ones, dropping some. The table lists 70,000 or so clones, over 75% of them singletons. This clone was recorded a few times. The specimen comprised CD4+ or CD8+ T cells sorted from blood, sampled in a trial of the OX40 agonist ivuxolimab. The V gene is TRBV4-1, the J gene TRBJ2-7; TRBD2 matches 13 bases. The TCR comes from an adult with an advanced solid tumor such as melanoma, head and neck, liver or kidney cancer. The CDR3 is CASSQGWTSGSVYEQYF. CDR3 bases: TGCGCCAGCAGCCAAGGTTGGACTAGCGGGAGTGTGTACGAGCAGTACTTC.